This T cell receptor (beta chain) stems from a study of blood T cells in healthy people across ages. V was cut by 0 bases and J by 1 base, with 12 bases left in between. CDR3 length equals 16 residues. Germline lookup yields CDR1 MGHRA and CDR2 YSYEKL. This clonotype was seen more than once but under ten times. Its antigen is as yet unknown. Samples each yielded at least 5 micrograms of total RNA. A sample-barcoded 5' primer and a J-beta primer mix were used in a second PCR of roughly 7 to 12 cycles. TCRdb called the 5' RACE reads again in MiXCR, with one record for every CDR3 protein. The sample lists fewer than 1,200,000 distinct CDR3 sequences, 20% to 25% occurring once. Overall study findings and caveats: Roughly linear age-related decline in beta diversity appeared, significant by age approximately 40.

The same sample was also used in a study of T cells of mothers and their children. From that study: Overlap measured in related mother-child pairs was slightly, non-significantly higher than in unrelated pairs. No clone of persistent microchimeric T cells was detected.

Sequenced: blood. This chain connects TRBV4-1 to TRBJ2-5; D unclear. This TCR came from a girl aged 2 to 10 in good health. CDR3 sequence reads: CASSQDRKGAQETQYF. CDR3 nucleotide sequence: TGCGCCAGCAGCCAAGATAGAAAGGGTGCCCAAGAGACCCAGTACTTC.